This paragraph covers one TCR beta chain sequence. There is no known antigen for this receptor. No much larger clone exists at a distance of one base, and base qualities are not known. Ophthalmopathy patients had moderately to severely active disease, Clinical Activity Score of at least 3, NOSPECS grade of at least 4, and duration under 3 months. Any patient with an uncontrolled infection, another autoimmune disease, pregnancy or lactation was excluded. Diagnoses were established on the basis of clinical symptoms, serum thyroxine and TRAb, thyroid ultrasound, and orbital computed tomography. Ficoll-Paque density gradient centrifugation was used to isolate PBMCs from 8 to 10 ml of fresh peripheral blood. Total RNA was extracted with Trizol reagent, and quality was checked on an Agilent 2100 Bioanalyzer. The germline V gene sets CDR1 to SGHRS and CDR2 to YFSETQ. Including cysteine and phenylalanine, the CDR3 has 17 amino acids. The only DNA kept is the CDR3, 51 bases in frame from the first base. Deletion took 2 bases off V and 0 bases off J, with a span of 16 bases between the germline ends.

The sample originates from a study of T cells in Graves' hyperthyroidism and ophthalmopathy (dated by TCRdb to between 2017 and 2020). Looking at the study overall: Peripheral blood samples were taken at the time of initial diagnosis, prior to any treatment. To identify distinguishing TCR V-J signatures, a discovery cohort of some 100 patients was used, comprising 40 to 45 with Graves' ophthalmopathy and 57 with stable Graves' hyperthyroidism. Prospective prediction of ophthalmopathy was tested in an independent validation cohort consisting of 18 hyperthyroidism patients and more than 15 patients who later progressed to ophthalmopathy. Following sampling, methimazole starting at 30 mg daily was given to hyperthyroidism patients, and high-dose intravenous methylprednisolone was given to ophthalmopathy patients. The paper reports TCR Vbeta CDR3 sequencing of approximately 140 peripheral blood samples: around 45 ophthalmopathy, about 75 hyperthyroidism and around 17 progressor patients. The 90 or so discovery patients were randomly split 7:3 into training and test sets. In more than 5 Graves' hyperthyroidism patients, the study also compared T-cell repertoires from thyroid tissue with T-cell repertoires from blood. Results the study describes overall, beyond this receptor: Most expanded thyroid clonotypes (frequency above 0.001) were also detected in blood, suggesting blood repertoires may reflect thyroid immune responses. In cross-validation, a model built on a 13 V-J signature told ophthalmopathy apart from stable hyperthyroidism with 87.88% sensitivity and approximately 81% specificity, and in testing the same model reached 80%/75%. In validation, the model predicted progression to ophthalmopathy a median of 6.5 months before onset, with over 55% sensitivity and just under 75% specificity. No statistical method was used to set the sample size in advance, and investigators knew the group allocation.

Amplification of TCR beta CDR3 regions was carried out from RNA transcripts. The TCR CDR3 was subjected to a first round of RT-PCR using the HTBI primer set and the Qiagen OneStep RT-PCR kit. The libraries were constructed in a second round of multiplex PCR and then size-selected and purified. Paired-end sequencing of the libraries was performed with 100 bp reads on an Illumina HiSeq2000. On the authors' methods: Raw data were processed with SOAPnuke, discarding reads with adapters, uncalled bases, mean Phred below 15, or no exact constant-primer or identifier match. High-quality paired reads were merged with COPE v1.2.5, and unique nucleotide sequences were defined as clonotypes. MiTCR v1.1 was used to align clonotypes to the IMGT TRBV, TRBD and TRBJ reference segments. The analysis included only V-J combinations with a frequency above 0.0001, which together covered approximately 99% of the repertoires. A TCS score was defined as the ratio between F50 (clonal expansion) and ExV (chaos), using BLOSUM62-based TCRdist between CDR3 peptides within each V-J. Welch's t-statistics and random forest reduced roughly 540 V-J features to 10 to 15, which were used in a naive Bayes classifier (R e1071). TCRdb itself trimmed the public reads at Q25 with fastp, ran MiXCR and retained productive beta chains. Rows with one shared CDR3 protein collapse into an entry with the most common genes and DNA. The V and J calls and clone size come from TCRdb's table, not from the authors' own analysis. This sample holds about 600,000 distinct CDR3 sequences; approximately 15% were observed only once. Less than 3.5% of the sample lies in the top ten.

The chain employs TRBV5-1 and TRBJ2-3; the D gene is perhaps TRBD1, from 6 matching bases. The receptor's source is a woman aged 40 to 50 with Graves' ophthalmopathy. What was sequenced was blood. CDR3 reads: CASSLLSGTLSTDTQYF. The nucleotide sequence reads TGCGCCAGCAGCTTATTGTCCGGGACACTAAGCACAGATACGCAGTATTTT.